The clone carrying this T cell receptor (beta chain) was counted between two and nine times. A read error may produce the germline difference seen at one junction end. TCRdb analysed the 5' RACE reads with MiXCR anew, one entry per CDR3 protein. The sample consists of about 150,000 distinct CDR3 sequences, approximately 15% of them appearing once. This record belongs to a study of T-cell memory formation after mild COVID-19. This CDR3 region has 15 residues. Per the germline V gene, CDR1 is SSHAT and CDR2 is FNYEAQ (reference sequence). The rearrangement uses TRBV7-7 and TRBJ2-7, with 9 bases matching TRBD2. Sequencing was carried out using PBMCs or a T cell subset sorted from them (not recorded which). The clonotype comes from an adult woman who had mild COVID-19 (a few samples of this study predate the infection). Cell type and time point are not known. The CDR3: CASSPGTSWTYEQYF. DNA for the CDR3: TGTGCTAGCAGCCCTGGGACTAGCTGGACCTACGAGCAGTACTTC.